Below, 3 T cell receptor beta chains from the same sample are listed, as sequenced in a study of blood T cell repertoires in COVID-19. Assay used: immunoSEQ multiplex PCR; TCRdb lists only in-frame clones, some missing. The sample has roughly 280,000 clones, around four fifths seen once. The sequenced sample was peripheral blood. The receptor set was obtained from a man in his 60s with acute or convalescent COVID-19.

J is TRBJ2-5 and V is TRBV9; 11 nucleotides line up with TRBD1. Germline CDR1 is SGDLS and CDR2 is YYNGEE. The CDR3 loop spans 14 amino acids. V shed 4 bases and J 5 bases; nucleotides not matched to a gene: 4. The CDR3 DNA follows: TGTGCCAGCAGCCTGGGACAGGGGGATGAGACCCAGTACTTC. It yields the protein CASSLGQGDETQYF.

The V and J genes are TRBV27 and TRBJ2-7; 14 bases align to TRBD2. The CDR3 is 15 amino acids. J gave up 6 bases and V 6 bases, and 7 bases lay outside the gene matches. Germline assignment: CDR1 MNHEY and CDR2 SMNVEV (reference sequence). The chain's CDR3 is CASSYSGTSGSEQYF. CDR3 bases: TGTGCCAGCAGCTACTCCGGGACTAGCGGGAGCGAGCAGTACTTC.

The genes are TRBV27 and TRBJ2-1; 9 positions agree with TRBD2. Germline V gene sequence: CDR1 MNHEY, CDR2 SMNVEV (reference sequence). V dropped 5 bases and J dropped 7; count of bases not matched to a gene: 18. There are 18 residues in the CDR3. CDR3 region: CASSLDLFRLAGMNEQFF. DNA for the CDR3: TGTGCCAGCAGTCTTGACCTATTCCGCCTAGCGGGAATGAATGAGCAGTTCTTC.